This entry describes one TCR beta chain. What it recognizes is unknown. This entry is derived from a study of radiotherapy plus CTLA-4 blockade in lung cancer. Findings and caveats of the study: Tumor-derived TCR clones expanded in blood after radiotherapy plus ipilimumab.

The protocol was immunoSEQ multiplex PCR, while the TCRdb copy is restricted to in-frame clones and leaves out a portion. Among around 42,000 clones listed, approximately 62% were seen once. CDR3 length: 13 amino acids. CDR1 is MNHEY and CDR2 is SVGAGI in the germline V gene. V shed 5 bases, J shed 6 bases, and the junction held 7 bases outside the gene matches. Focal radiation plus CTLA-4 blockade with ipilimumab was administered to patients who had chemo-refractory metastatic non-small-cell lung cancer. V is TRBV6-5 and J is TRBJ2-7, with 7 bases fitting TRBD1. The source was peripheral blood, collected from a patient treated with radiotherapy plus ipilimumab. The clonotype comes from a human donor with non-small cell lung cancer who had a partial response to radiotherapy plus ipilimumab. CDR3: CASSPTNRGEQYF. The CDR3 bases are TGTGCCAGCAGTCCTACGAACAGGGGCGAGCAGTACTTC.